This TCR beta chain originates from a study of T cell responses to AZD1222 COVID-19 vaccine. Whole-study context: Second-dose intervals near 4 or 12 weeks were combined.

On this clone itself: Antigen unknown.

Study-level findings and limits: Spike-specific TCR breadth and depth grew following two AZD1222 doses. With dominance at 160-218 and 743-854, vaccine-associated CD4 TCRs spanned spike.

Clones were read by immunoSEQ multiplex PCR, and TCRdb kept only the in-frame ones, dropping some. The data contain 90,000 to 150,000 clones, more than 75% of them singletons. Germline CDR1 is KGHDR and CDR2 is SFDVKD. The CDR3 has 13 amino acids. Trimming shortened V by 9 bases and J by 1 base, and 10 bases separated the two germline ends. The sequencing used peripheral blood, collected on day 0 of AZD1222 vaccination. V and J are TRBV24-1 and TRBJ2-3; unclear D gene. The clonotype comes from an adult in good health. The CDR3 protein is CATPPDGTDTQYF. In DNA, the CDR3 is TGTGCCACCCCCCCGGATGGCACAGATACGCAGTATTTT.